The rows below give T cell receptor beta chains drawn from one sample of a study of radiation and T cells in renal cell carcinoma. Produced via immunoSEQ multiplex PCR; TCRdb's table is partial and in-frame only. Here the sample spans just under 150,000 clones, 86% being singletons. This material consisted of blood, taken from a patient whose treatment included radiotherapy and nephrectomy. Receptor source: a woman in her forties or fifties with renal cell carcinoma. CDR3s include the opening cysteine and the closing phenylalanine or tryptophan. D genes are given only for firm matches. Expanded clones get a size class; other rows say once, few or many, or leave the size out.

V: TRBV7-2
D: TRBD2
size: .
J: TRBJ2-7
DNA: TGTGCCAGCAGCCCGCCAGCGGGAGGGGCAATCTACGAGCAGTACTTC
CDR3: CASSPPAGGAIYEQYF

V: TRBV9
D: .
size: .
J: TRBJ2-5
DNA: TGTGCCAGCAGCTCTCTGGGGGGCGCCTCGGAGACCCAGTACTTC
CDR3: CASSSLGGASETQYF

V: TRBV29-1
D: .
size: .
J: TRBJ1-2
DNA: TGCAGCGTGCGGGGGGTCTATGGCTACACCTTC
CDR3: CSVRGVYGYTF

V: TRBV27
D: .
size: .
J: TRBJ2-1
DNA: TGTGCCAGCAGGGGCGGCACAGTTAACAATGAGCAGTTCTTC
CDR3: CASRGGTVNNEQFF

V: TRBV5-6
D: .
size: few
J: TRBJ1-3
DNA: TGTGCCAGCAGCTTGGGAGGAGACACCATATATTTT
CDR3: CASSLGGDTIYF

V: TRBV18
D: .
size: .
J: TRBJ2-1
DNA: TGTGCCAGCTCACGCCTAAACAATGAGCAGTTCTTC
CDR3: CASSRLNNEQFF

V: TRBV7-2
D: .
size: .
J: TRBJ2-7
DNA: TGTGCCAGCAGCTTAGGCGACCGGTTTGGGGACGACGAGCAGTACTTC
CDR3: CASSLGDRFGDDEQYF

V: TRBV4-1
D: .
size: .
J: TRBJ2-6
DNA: TGCGCCAGCAGCAGAGGACACTCCTCTGGGGCCAACGTCCTGACTTTC
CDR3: CASSRGHSSGANVLTF

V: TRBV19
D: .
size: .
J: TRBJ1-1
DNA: TGTGCCAGCCAAACTCTGAATGGCCTTTCTAAAGCTTTCTTT
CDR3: CASQTLNGLSKAFF

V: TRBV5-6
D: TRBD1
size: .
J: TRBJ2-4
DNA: TGTGCCAGCAGCTCTGGGACAGAATACATTCAGTACTTC
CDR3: CASSSGTEYIQYF

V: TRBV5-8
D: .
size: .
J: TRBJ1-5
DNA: TGTGCCAGCAGCTTTACAGGGAATCAGCCCCAGCATTTT
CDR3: CASSFTGNQPQHF

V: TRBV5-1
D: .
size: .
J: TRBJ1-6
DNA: TGCGCCAGCAGCCCTGGGGGCAGGGGAGTCGGTTCACCCCTCCACTTT
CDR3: CASSPGGRGVGSPLHF

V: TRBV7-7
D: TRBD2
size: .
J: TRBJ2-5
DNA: TGTGCCAGCAGCAAAAGCGGGGGGGATCAAGAGACCCAGTACTTC
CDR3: CASSKSGGDQETQYF

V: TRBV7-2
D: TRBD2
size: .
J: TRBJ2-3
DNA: TGTGCCAGCAGCATATCACTAGCGGGAGCGTTGGGGGCAGATACGCAGTATTTT
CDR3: CASSISLAGALGADTQYF

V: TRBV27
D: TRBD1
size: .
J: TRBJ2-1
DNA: TGTGCCATCGGATTGGGACAGGGTCGCAATGAGCAGTTCTTC
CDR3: CAIGLGQGRNEQFF

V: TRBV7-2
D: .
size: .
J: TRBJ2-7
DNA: TGTGCCAGCAGCTTCTTGACTTACGGCGAGCAGTACTTC
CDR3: CASSFLTYGEQYF

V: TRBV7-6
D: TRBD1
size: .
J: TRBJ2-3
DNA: TGTGCCAGCAGCTTAGTAGGACAGGGCTTCACAGATACGCAGTATTTT
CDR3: CASSLVGQGFTDTQYF

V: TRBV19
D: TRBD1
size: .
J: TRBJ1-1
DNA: TGTGCCAGTAGTGTTATCACCGGGACAGCGAACACTGAAGCTTTCTTT
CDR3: CASSVITGTANTEAFF

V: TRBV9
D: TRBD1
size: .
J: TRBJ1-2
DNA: TGTGCCCCCCCCCGGGACAGGACGAACTATGGCTACACCTTC
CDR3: CAPPRDRTNYGYTF

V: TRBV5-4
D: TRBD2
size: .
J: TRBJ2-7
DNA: TGTGCCAGCAGCTTTTATTTGGCTAGCGGGAGCCCCGAGCAGTACTTC
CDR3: CASSFYLASGSPEQYF

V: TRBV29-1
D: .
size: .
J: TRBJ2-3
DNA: TGCAGCGCGAAACTCCGGGCAGATACGCAGTATTTT
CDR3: CSAKLRADTQYF

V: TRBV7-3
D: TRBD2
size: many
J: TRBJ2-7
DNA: TGTGCCAGCGCCAGCGGGAGCTACGAGCAGTACTTC
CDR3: CASASGSYEQYF

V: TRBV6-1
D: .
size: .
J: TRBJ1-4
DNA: TGTGCCAGCAGACATTTCGAGGCCAATGAAAAACTGTTTTTT
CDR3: CASRHFEANEKLFF

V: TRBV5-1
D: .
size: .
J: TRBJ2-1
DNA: TGCGCCAGCAGCTTGGCTTGGGACAACCAGCAGTTCTTC
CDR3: CASSLAWDNQQFF

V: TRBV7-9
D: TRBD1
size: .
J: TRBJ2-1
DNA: TGTGCCAGCAGCTTAGCGGGACAGAGTGAGCAGTTCTTC
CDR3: CASSLAGQSEQFF

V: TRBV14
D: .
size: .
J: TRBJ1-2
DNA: TGTGCCAGCAGGGGCCACTTAAGGGATGGCTACACCTTC
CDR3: CASRGHLRDGYTF

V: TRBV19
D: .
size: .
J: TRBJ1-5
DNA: TGTGCCAGTAGTATCCTCCGGGGGCCAAACAATCAGCCCCAGCATTTT
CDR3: CASSILRGPNNQPQHF